The present TCR beta chain was sequenced within a study of blood T cell repertoires in COVID-19. In the study overall: In each case, the material was cDNA or gDNA derived from T cells, B-cell-depleted T cells, or PBMCs.

Germline loops: CDR1 MDHEN, CDR2 SYDVKM. The CDR3 extends over 15 amino acids. Trimming took off 7 bases at V and 4 bases at J, with 14 bases between the two ends. A Seattle source enrolled patients during active infection and followed them longitudinally. TCRdb's table, derived via immunoSEQ multiplex PCR, lists solely in-frame clones and lacks some. The sample contains hundreds of thousands of clones, 86% of which appear only once. The clonotype was recovered from a woman aged 55-70 years with COVID-19, enrolled during active disease. The genes are TRBV28 and TRBJ2-6, with D possibly TRBD1 on 8 matching bases. Sequencing input: peripheral blood. CDR3 residues: CASNYRGGGANVLTF. The CDR3 region has the DNA TGTGCCAGCAACTACAGGGGGGGAGGGGCCAACGTCCTGACTTTC.